Listed here is a single T cell receptor (beta chain). Its antigen is as yet unknown. The data originate from a study of post-analysis software for immune sequencing data. For the study at large: Relapsing-remitting, secondary progressive and progressive-relapsing forms made up the multiple sclerosis disease courses.

The CDR3 length is 13 residues. CDR1 is MNHNS, CDR2 SASEGT, per germline. V was cut by 3 bases and J by 13 bases, with 16 bases left in between. Study-wide results and limits: There was significantly lower normalized Chao1 diversity in multiple sclerosis patients than in controls. Patients used several TRBV segments, including TRBV5-6, TRBV5-1 and TRBV20-1, more often than controls. The F measure placed samples prepared in the same batch into strongly shared clusters.

TCR beta libraries were prepared from cDNA with unique molecular identifiers. Each CDR3 protein is one row after TCRdb ran MiXCR on the PCR reads. The sample holds about 260,000 distinct CDR3 sequences, 35% to 40% seen once. The sequence was obtained from a girl aged 10-17 years with multiple sclerosis. The chain recombines TRBV6-1 with TRBJ2-1; D is uncertain. Sequenced material: blood. The CDR3 DNA reads as TGTGCCAGCAGTGATGTGGTCATCCAGACCCAGTTCTTC. It translates to CASSDVVIQTQFF.